The 26 T cell receptor beta chains presented below share a single source sample, sequenced in a study of human thymus T cells. The method was immunoSEQ multiplex PCR; TCRdb's version includes in-frame clones alone and lacks a portion of them. This sample yields some 78,000 clones, of which roughly 97% are seen a single time; roughly 0.028% belongs to the top ten. The thymus was resected at corrective cardiac surgery. Sample: thymus tissue. Receptors were obtained from a boy under two years old with a congenital heart defect but otherwise immunologically healthy.

The chain employs TRBV10-1 and TRBJ1-1, with TRBD1 as a possible D gene (5 bases). Germline V gives CDR1 WNHNN, CDR2 SYGVQD (reference sequence). CDR3 length equals 14 residues. The ends were cut back, 0 bases at V and 4 bases at J, with 9 bases in the middle. CDR3 in amino acids: CASSESAGGTEAFF. As DNA, the CDR3 is TGCGCCAGCAGTGAGTCGGCGGGGGGCACTGAAGCTTTCTTT.

The chain links TRBV11-3 to TRBJ2-5, with D possibly being TRBD2 (6 bases). The CDR3 loop spans 15 amino acids. Deletions cut 1 base from V and 3 bases from J, with 12 bases between. Per the germline V gene, CDR1 is SGHNT and CDR2 is YENEEA. CDR3 sequence reads: CASSLGWRGKETQYF. The CDR3 DNA follows: TGTGCCAGCAGCTTAGGTTGGCGGGGAAAAGAGACCCAGTACTTC.

This chain joins TRBV27 and TRBJ1-5, with D perhaps TRBD1 (6 bases). CDR3 length: 15 residues. From germline, CDR1 is MNHEY and CDR2 SMNVEV (reference sequence). Trimming cost V 0 bases and J 5 bases, with 11 bases left between them. CDR3 bases: TGTGCCAGCAGTTTATCGAACAGGGTTCATCAGCCCCAGCATTTT. Amino acids: CASSLSNRVHQPQHF.

This chain joins TRBV6-5 and TRBJ1-4; D unclear. Between the trimmed V and J ends, which lost 6 bases and 4 bases, there was a span of 15 bases. The length of the CDR3 is 15 residues. CDR1 is MNHEY, CDR2 SVGAGI, per germline. The CDR3 coding sequence is TGTGCCAGCAGACAACGTTGGCAGTATAATGAAAAACTGTTTTTT. Translated: CASRQRWQYNEKLFF.

The chain has TRBV6-1 and TRBJ2-3, with D unclear. Germline V CDR1 and CDR2: MNHNS, SASEGT. V lost 0 bases, J lost 4 bases, and 8 bases lay in between. The CDR3 sequence is 14 residues long. In DNA, the CDR3 is TGTGCCAGCAGTGAAGCCCTATGCCCAGATACGCAGTATTTT. As protein: CASSEALCPDTQYF.

In this sample, this clone turned up once. V is TRBV30 and J is TRBJ2-1; TRBD2 is a possible D gene (6 bases). Germline-derived CDR1 and CDR2 are GTSNPN and SVGIG (reference sequence). The length of the CDR3 is 13 residues. The V and J ends lost 4 bases and 7 bases respectively, with 14 bases between them. CDR3 residues: CAWKDYSRNEQFF. In DNA form, the CDR3 reads TGTGCCTGGAAGGACTATAGCCGAAATGAGCAGTTCTTC. The variable domain in full, completed from reference TRBV30 and TRBJ2-1, reads SQTIHQWPATLVQPVGSPLSLECTVEGTSNPNLYWYRQAAGRGLQLLFYSVGIGQISSEVPQNLSASRPQDRQFILSSKKLLLSDSGFYLCAWKDYSRNEQFFGPGTRLTVL.

V is TRBV18 and J is TRBJ2-3; the D gene is possibly TRBD1 (6 bases). The CDR3 has 16 amino acids. The ends were cut back, 2 bases at V and 2 bases at J, with 14 bases in the middle. CDR1 is KGHSH, CDR2 LQKENI, per germline. DNA for the CDR3: TGTGCCAGCTCACCAACCGCCAGGGGAGTCACAGATACGCAGTATTTT. This encodes CASSPTARGVTDTQYF.

The chain combines TRBV30 with TRBJ2-3; possibly TRBD1 for D (5 bases). Trimming took off 0 bases at V and 4 bases at J, with 20 bases between the two ends. The CDR3 is made up of 17 amino acids. Germline V gives CDR1 GTSNPN, CDR2 SVGIG (reference sequence). CDR3 sequence (DNA): TGTGCCTGGAGTGTACTCCCGCAGGTGGGGCGCTCAGATACGCAGTATTTT. Translating gives CAWSVLPQVGRSDTQYF.

The chain uses TRBV11-2 and TRBJ1-1; possible D gene TRBD1, 5 bases. The CDR3 spans 14 residues. Trimming pared 2 bases from V and 7 bases from J, leaving 14 bases between. The germline V gene has CDR1 SGHAT and CDR2 FQNNGV. CDR3 region: CASSLSRDGIEAFF. CDR3 coding DNA: TGTGCCAGCAGCTTATCCCGGGACGGAATTGAAGCTTTCTTT.

V and J are TRBV10-1 and TRBJ2-5; TRBD1 is a possible D gene (6 bases). The CDR3 consists of 14 residues. CDR1 and CDR2 (germline): WNHNN, SYGVQD (reference sequence). Trimming pared 5 bases from V and 1 base from J, leaving 11 bases between. CDR3 region: CASSPTGTQETQYF. CDR3 nucleotide sequence: TGCGCCAGCAGTCCTACAGGGACCCAAGAGACCCAGTACTTC.

The chain couples TRBV28 to TRBJ2-7; TRBD1 or TRBD2 may be the D gene (5 bases each). The CDR3 totals 16 residues. Germline lookup yields CDR1 MDHEN and CDR2 SYDVKM. The V end was cut by 6 bases, the J end by 0 bases, with 18 bases between. The CDR3 DNA reads as TGTGCCAGCAGCCCCGGTGGGGGACCCCGCTCCTACGAGCAGTACTTC. This gives the protein CASSPGGGPRSYEQYF.

The rearrangement links TRBV29-1 to TRBJ1-4; D remains unclear. Between the trimmed V and J ends, which lost 3 bases and 3 bases, there was a span of 5 bases. In germline, CDR1 is SQVTM, CDR2 ANQGSEA. The CDR3 consists of 12 residues. The CDR3 reads CSVELPNEKLFF. CDR3 sequence (DNA): TGCAGCGTTGAGCTACCTAATGAAAAACTGTTTTTT.

This rearrangement joins TRBV10-3 to TRBJ2-5; D tentatively fits TRBD1 or TRBD2 (6 bases each). This CDR3 has 16 amino acids. Germline lookup yields CDR1 ENHRY and CDR2 SYGVKD. V lost 4 bases and J 7 bases, leaving 22 bases between the germline ends. CDR3 protein: CAISGEPDRGARTQYF. CDR3 in DNA: TGTGCCATCAGTGGGGAGCCCGATAGGGGGGCGAGGACCCAGTACTTC.

This clone has only one observation. V usage is TRBV28 and J usage is TRBJ1-4; a weak D match, TRBD1 (5 bases). V was cut by 6 bases and J by 3 bases, with 17 bases left in between. The CDR3 runs to 16 residues. Germline CDR1 and CDR2: MDHEN and SYDVKM. The CDR3 reads CASSAWGEGPNEKLFF. As DNA, the CDR3 is TGTGCCAGCAGCGCTTGGGGGGAAGGACCTAATGAAAAACTGTTTTTT.

The chain combines TRBV7-2 with TRBJ2-1; maybe TRBD1 (6 bases). This CDR3 contains 17 residues. The germline V gene has CDR1 SGHTA and CDR2 FQGNSA. V was trimmed by 4 bases and J by 4 bases, leaving 20 bases between them. CDR3 region: CASSSMMDQRGYNEQFF. The DNA for the CDR3 is TGTGCCAGCAGCTCTATGATGGACCAAAGGGGGTACAATGAGCAGTTCTTC.

The V gene is TRBV7-2, the J gene TRBJ2-7; no definite D call. Trimming cost V 3 bases and J 0 bases, with 3 bases left between them. Germline CDR1 SGHTA, CDR2 FQGNSA. The CDR3 is 12 residues long. The CDR3 nucleotides read TGTGCCAGCAGCTTCACCTCCTACGAGCAGTACTTC. As protein: CASSFTSYEQYF.

The rearrangement uses TRBV6-5 and TRBJ2-3; TRBD2 matches 7 bases. Germline trimming cut 8 bases from V and 0 bases from J; bases unmatched to any gene: 8. The CDR3 is made up of 15 amino acids. Germline-derived CDR1 and CDR2 are MNHEY and SVGAGI. The CDR3 sequence is CASLGTTGSTDTQYF. CDR3 nucleotide sequence: TGTGCCAGCCTCGGGACTACCGGAAGCACAGATACGCAGTATTTT.

V and J are TRBV9 and TRBJ1-1, with no clear D. Germline V gives CDR1 SGDLS, CDR2 YYNGEE. The CDR3 is 17 amino acids. Trimming removed 2 bases from V and 1 base from J, with 18 bases in between. CDR3 loop: CASSVGRAPTGNTEAFF. The CDR3 DNA reads as TGTGCCAGCAGCGTGGGCCGGGCCCCCACCGGGAACACTGAAGCTTTCTTT. The full variable domain, with the rest looked up from reference TRBV9 and TRBJ1-1, is DSGVTQTPKHLITATGQRVTLRCSPRSGDLSVYWYQQSLDQGLQFLIQYYNGEERAKGNILERFSAQQFPDLHSELNLSSLELGDSALYFCASSVGRAPTGNTEAFFGQGTRLTVV.

This clone was counted once. This rearrangement joins TRBV27 to TRBJ1-5; D is undetermined. The CDR3 consists of 13 residues. V was trimmed by 2 bases and J by 6 bases, leaving 8 bases between them. Germline V gives CDR1 MNHEY, CDR2 SMNVEV (reference sequence). The CDR3: CASSLIGSQPQHF. CDR3 sequence (DNA): TGTGCCAGCAGTTTAATTGGGTCTCAGCCCCAGCATTTT.

The chain uses TRBV6-4 and TRBJ1-1; no clear D. This CDR3 has 14 residues. Deletions cut 2 bases from V and 1 base from J, with 8 bases between. Germline CDR1 is MRHNA and CDR2 is SNTAGT. The CDR3 reads CASSDARENTEAFF. As DNA, the CDR3 is TGTGCCAGCAGTGACGCGCGAGAGAACACTGAAGCTTTCTTT.

V is TRBV19 and J is TRBJ1-1, with TRBD1 matching over 9 bases. CDR1 and CDR2 (germline): LNHDA, SQIVND (reference sequence). The CDR3 has 15 amino acids. The junction had 10 bases not matched to a gene; V was cut back by 1 base and J by 10 bases. The CDR3 DNA reads as TGTGCCAGTAGTATAGTCGCCGGGACAGGGAGGGGAGCTTTCTTT. Amino acid sequence: CASSIVAGTGRGAFF.

The chain links TRBV4-2 to TRBJ1-1, with D unclear. The CDR3 contains 16 residues. Per germline, CDR1 LGHNA and CDR2 YNFKEQ. V dropped 0 bases and J dropped 1 base, with 12 bases sitting between them. CDR3: CASSQEKFGGNTEAFF. The CDR3, as DNA: TGTGCCAGCAGCCAAGAGAAGTTCGGAGGGAACACTGAAGCTTTCTTT.

V is TRBV4-1 and J is TRBJ2-7; 10 bases match TRBD2. CDR3 size: 18 residues. CDR1 MGHRA and CDR2 YSYEKL come from the germline V gene. V lost 0 bases, J lost 5 bases, and 13 bases stayed unmatched. This CDR3 reads CASSQDAFSGRAYNEQYF. CDR3 bases: TGCGCCAGCAGCCAAGACGCCTTCAGCGGGAGGGCCTATAACGAGCAGTACTTC.

This chain connects TRBV29-1 to TRBJ1-6, with 8 positions matching TRBD1. Germline loops: CDR1 SQVTM, CDR2 ANQGSEA. There are 16 residues in the CDR3. V trimming: 8 bases; J trimming: 0 bases; junction bases outside the gene matches: 9. The CDR3: CSLPYRGSSYNSPLHF. Written as DNA, the CDR3 is TGCAGCCTACCTTACAGGGGGAGCTCCTATAATTCACCCCTCCACTTT.

This clone has a single count. The chain joins TRBV7-2 to TRBJ2-7; no firm D call. V lost 2 bases and J 2 bases, leaving 10 bases between the germline ends. Germline values: CDR1 SGHTA, CDR2 FQGNSA. The CDR3 has 14 residues. CDR3 coding DNA: TGTGCCAGCAGCTTAACCGGCTTTGCCTACGAGCAGTACTTC. Amino acids: CASSLTGFAYEQYF. Based on the CDR3 plus reference TRBV7-2 and TRBJ2-7, the full variable domain is GAGVSQSPSNKVTEKGKDVELRCDPISGHTALYWYRQSLGQGLEFLIYFQGNSAPDKSGLPSDRFSAERTGGSVSTLTIQRTQQEDSAVYLCASSLTGFAYEQYFGPGTRLTVT.

The V call is TRBV7-2, the J call TRBJ1-1, with D possibly being TRBD1 (5 bases). Germline loops: CDR1 SGHTA, CDR2 FQGNSA. The V end was cut by 6 bases, the J end by 5 bases, with 10 bases between. CDR3 length equals 12 residues. The CDR3 loop reads CASRKNRTEAFF. CDR3 sequence (DNA): TGTGCCAGCAGGAAGAACAGGACTGAAGCTTTCTTT.